This T cell receptor (beta chain) was recovered during a study of cytomegalovirus exposure and HLA in healthy donors. Profiling relied on immunoSEQ multiplex PCR, and the TCRdb table lists in-frame clones only, not all of them. The data hold about 120,000 clones, with around 85% observed a single time. Germline loops: CDR1 MDHEN, CDR2 SYDVKM. The length of the CDR3 is 18 residues. Deletions cut 0 bases from V and 0 bases from J, with 12 bases between. Sequencing input: PBMCs. V gene TRBV28 combines with J gene TRBJ2-6; D possibly corresponds to TRBD2 (5 bases). The receptor was derived from a man between 18 and 29 years old in good health and CMV-seropositive. CDR3 in amino acids: CASSLWRVGVSGANVLTF. CDR3 DNA: TGTGCCAGCAGTTTATGGAGGGTGGGAGTCTCTGGGGCCAACGTCCTGACTTTC.